The T cell receptor beta chain described here comes from a study of shared clonotypes between healthy human individuals. Study-wide findings and caveats: The four-donor shared clonotypes exceeded non-shared clonotypes in generation probability, with non-shared ones scoring lower.

V shed 5 bases and J 7 bases; nucleotides not matched to a gene: 5. In germline, CDR1 is SGHTA, CDR2 FQGNSA. This CDR3 comprises 13 residues. For this clone: What it binds is unknown. Other DNA sequences in the sample encode the same CDR3.

The sorted-subset replicate PCRs were given about 210 ng DNA, which is some 29,000 T cell genomes. Produced via immunoSEQ multiplex PCR; TCRdb's table is partial and in-frame only. The sample carries about 2.4 million clones, more than 85% recorded once. None of the donors, who were healthy HIV-negative adults, had recently had acute infections or vaccinations. V is TRBV7-2 and J is TRBJ1-2; 9 bases are a match to TRBD1. This TCR was recovered from a man between 18 and 29 years old in good health. Some clones in this sample may be carry-over from other donors' samples. Sequenced: naive CD4+ T cells from PBMCs. Sample subset: CD45RA+ positively selected. CDR3 in DNA: TGTGCCAGCAGCCCTACAGGGGGCGTTGGCTACACCTTC. It codes for CASSPTGGVGYTF. The entire variable domain, with the rest obtained from reference TRBV7-2 and TRBJ1-2, is as follows: GAGVSQSPSNKVTEKGKDVELRCDPISGHTALYWYRQSLGQGLEFLIYFQGNSAPDKSGLPSDRFSAERTGGSVSTLTIQRTQQEDSAVYLCASSPTGGVGYTFGSGTRLTVV.